These 27 T cell receptor beta chains were all obtained from the same sample, sequenced in a study of regulatory T cells in long-lasting Graves disease. Time point: newly diagnosed GD, antithyroid drugs for less than 3 months. From RNA extracted from PBMCs, the TCR library was made. Relying on iRepertoire HTBI primers and Arm-PCR of CDR3 regions, the team built TCR beta libraries. TCRdb ran MiXCR on the multiplex PCR reads and lists one entry per CDR3 protein. Counted here are hundreds of thousands of distinct CDR3 sequences, roughly 16% occurring once; the ten biggest clones make up roughly 18%. These data also featured in a second study, about T cells in Graves' hyperthyroidism and ophthalmopathy.

Sequenced here: peripheral blood mononuclear cells (PBMCs), sampled at new diagnosis, from a patient treated with antithyroid drugs. These receptors came from a woman under 40 with Graves disease.

This chain joins TRBV28 and TRBJ2-3, with no clear D. This CDR3 region has 11 residues. Germline V CDR1 and CDR2: MDHEN, SYDVKM. The germline V and J ends were trimmed by 6 bases and 3 bases, with 4 bases remaining between them. CDR3 region: CASRWTDTQYF. Here the CDR3 DNA reads TGTGCCAGCAGGTGGACAGATACGCAGTATTTT.

This clonotype was counted many times. V gene TRBV28 combines with J gene TRBJ1-4; no definite D call. The germline V and J ends were trimmed by 5 bases and 10 bases, with 14 bases remaining between them. Per the germline V gene, CDR1 is MDHEN and CDR2 is SYDVKM. The CDR3 is 13 amino acids. The CDR3 coding sequence is TGTGCCAGCAGTCAAACCCAACCCCGAAAACTGTTTTTT. Translating gives CASSQTQPRKLFF.

The CDR3 is CASSKSSGRALEQFF. CDR3 bases: TGTGCCAGCAGTAAATCTAGCGGGAGGGCCCTTGAGCAGTTCTTC. V gene TRBV6-4 combines with J gene TRBJ2-1; 12 bases match TRBD2. Germline V CDR1 and CDR2: MRHNA, SNTAGT. The V gene end was trimmed by 5 bases and the J gene end by 9 bases; junction bases not matched to a gene: 8. The CDR3 contains 15 residues.

This clonotype came up many times. The chain carries TRBV28 and TRBJ1-1; D ambiguous. The CDR3 is 13 amino acids. CDR1 and CDR2 (germline): MDHEN, SYDVKM. V dropped 3 bases and J dropped 1 base, with 6 bases sitting between them. For the CDR3, the DNA is TGTGCCAGCAGTTTTCCACAGAACACTGAAGCTTTCTTT. The encoded protein is CASSFPQNTEAFF.

Ten or more counts support this clonotype. The V gene is TRBV6-9, the J gene TRBJ1-1; D perhaps matches TRBD1 (6 bases). V was pared by 6 bases and J by 0 bases, with 17 bases between. The CDR3 totals 16 residues. The germline CDR1 and CDR2 sequences are MNHGY and SVAAGI. The CDR3 sequence is CASRYNSGTMNTEAFF. For the CDR3, the DNA is TGTGCCAGCAGGTATAATTCAGGGACAATGAACACTGAAGCTTTCTTT.

The CDR3 region is CASSSRTSGGYEQYF. The DNA for the CDR3 is TGTGCCAGCAGTTCCCGGACTAGCGGGGGGTACGAGCAGTACTTC. The rearrangement links TRBV6-9 to TRBJ2-7; 14 nucleotides agree with TRBD2. The CDR3 runs 15 residues. Germline CDR1 MNHGY, CDR2 SVAAGI. Trimming at V came to 4 bases and at J to 4 bases, leaving 3 bases not matched to a gene.

Ten or more counts support this clonotype. The rearrangement joins TRBV12-3 or TRBV12-4 to TRBJ1-2, with TRBD1 matching over 9 bases. The CDR3 is made up of 13 amino acids. V gave up 6 bases and J gave up 4 bases; unmatched junction bases: 3. The CDR3: CASRLDRGYGYTF. In DNA form, the CDR3 reads TGTGCCAGCAGACTGGACAGGGGCTATGGCTACACCTTC.

This clonotype was seen ten or more times. In DNA form, the CDR3 reads TGCAGTGCTAGAGGGCACGCCAATCATGTGGCTTTCTTT. This sequence encodes CSARGHANHVAFF. The rearrangement joins TRBV20-1 to TRBJ1-1; no firm D call. V lost 1 base and J 11 bases, leaving 17 bases between the germline ends. Germline V gene data show CDR1 as DFQATT and CDR2 as SNEGSKA (reference sequence). The CDR3 loop spans 13 amino acids.

In this sample, this clonotype turned up a few times. The chain links TRBV2 to TRBJ1-1, with TRBD1 as a possible D gene (6 bases). V lost 10 bases and J 4 bases, leaving 16 bases between the germline ends. CDR3 size: 13 residues. CDR1 is SNHLY, CDR2 FYNNEI, per germline. The CDR3 bases are TGTGCCACCAAAGGGGAGGGGGGCACTGAAGCTTTCTTT. Translated: CATKGEGGTEAFF.

The table lists this clonotype with many counts. One end of the junction does not line up with germline, which may come from a read error. The chain uses TRBV16 and TRBJ1-5; 7 bases fit TRBD1. Germline loops: CDR1 KGHSY, CDR2 FQNENV. The length of the CDR3 is 16 residues. CDR3 sequence (DNA): TGCGCCAGCAGCTTGACAGGGAGTTATAGCAATCAGCCCCAGCATTTT. It is translated as CASSLTGSYSNQPQHF.

The sample holds many counts of this clonotype. The chain is built from TRBV20-1 and TRBJ2-7; D gene unclear. Per germline, CDR1 DFQATT and CDR2 SNEGSKA (reference sequence). Trimming took 5 bases from V and 2 from J, leaving 16 bases between them. The CDR3 length is 14 residues. The CDR3 region has the DNA TGCAGTGCTGCCCGTCCCGTTTTCCCCTACGAGCAGTACTTC. Residues: CSAARPVFPYEQYF.

This clonotype was observed at least ten times. The rearrangement joins TRBV27 to TRBJ2-7; 9 bases map to TRBD1. The CDR3 covers 17 residues. From germline, CDR1 is MNHEY and CDR2 SMNVEV (reference sequence). V trimming: 3 bases; J trimming: 2 bases; junction bases outside the gene matches: 11. The CDR3 nucleotides are TGTGCCAGCAGTTTCTCTTGGGGACAGGGCCTTCCCTACGAGCAGTACTTC. Translated, it gives CASSFSWGQGLPYEQYF.

The sample holds many counts of this clonotype. The chain couples TRBV19 to TRBJ1-5; 7 bases line up with TRBD1. The germline V gene has CDR1 LNHDA and CDR2 SQIVND (reference sequence). The CDR3 totals 19 residues. Trimming removed 3 bases from V and 2 bases from J; junction bases left unmatched: 16. CDR3 bases: TGTGCCAGTAGTATTGGCGTCGAGACAGGGAGTTTTGGCAATCAGCCCCAGCATTTT. Protein sequence: CASSIGVETGSFGNQPQHF.

This chain joins TRBV7-3 and TRBJ2-3, with TRBD2 as a possible D gene (6 bases). Germline CDR1 SGHTA, CDR2 FQGTGA. CDR3 length: 15 residues. Trimming took 4 bases from V and 3 from J, leaving 14 bases between them. The CDR3 region has the DNA TGTGCCAGCAGCTCATCGGTCGGGAGAACAGATACGCAGTATTTT. Amino acid sequence: CASSSSVGRTDTQYF.

The rearrangement uses TRBV3-1 and TRBJ2-1; D tentatively reads TRBD1 or TRBD2 (5 bases each). The germline V gene has CDR1 LGHDT and CDR2 YNNKEL (reference sequence). This CDR3 region has 18 residues. Trimming shortened V by 1 base and J by 0 bases, and 16 bases separated the two germline ends. CDR3 loop: CASSQGGSEGSSYNEQFF. CDR3 nucleotides: TGTGCCAGCAGCCAAGGGGGCAGCGAGGGAAGCTCCTACAATGAGCAGTTCTTC.

This clonotype was counted between two and nine times. V usage is TRBV28 and J usage is TRBJ1-2; 8 bases line up with TRBD1. After removal of 4 bases from V and 8 bases from J, the junction contained 9 bases not matched to a gene. Germline values: CDR1 MDHEN, CDR2 SYDVKM. CDR3 size: 14 residues. The CDR3 reads CASSSTGAVKGYTF. The DNA for the CDR3 is TGTGCCAGCAGTTCGACAGGGGCAGTGAAAGGCTACACCTTC.

This clonotype was counted many times. The V call is TRBV28, the J call TRBJ2-1, with D perhaps TRBD1 or TRBD2 (6 bases each). Per germline, CDR1 MDHEN and CDR2 SYDVKM. Trimming left V 6 bases short and J 7 bases short, with 22 bases between. CDR3 length: 16 residues. This chain's CDR3 is CASRPTEGGRRNEQFF. In DNA, the CDR3 is TGTGCCAGCAGGCCTACTGAAGGGGGGAGGAGGAATGAGCAGTTCTTC.

In this sample, this clonotype turned up a few times. This rearrangement joins TRBV28 to TRBJ2-7; tentative D call: TRBD2 (5 bases). This CDR3 is 16 amino acids long. Germline-derived CDR1 and CDR2 are MDHEN and SYDVKM. V dropped 5 bases and J dropped 2 bases, with 19 bases sitting between them. Written as DNA, the CDR3 is TGTGCCAGCAGTCCAATTCTGGCTGGGGAGCCCTACGAGCAGTACTTC. Protein product: CASSPILAGEPYEQYF.

This clonotype was detected ten times or more. This chain links TRBV11-2 with TRBJ1-4; 9 bases align to TRBD1. CDR1 and CDR2 (germline): SGHAT, FQNNGV. The CDR3 loop spans 14 amino acids. Trimming at V came to 6 bases and at J to 8 bases, leaving 7 bases not matched to a gene. The CDR3 loop reads CASRPGQGWEKLFF. The DNA of the CDR3 is TGTGCCAGCAGACCGGGACAGGGTTGGGAAAAACTGTTTTTT.

The sample holds many counts of this clonotype. CDR3 sequence: CATSRAGSYEQYF. The CDR3 DNA reads as TGTGCCACCAGCCGGGCGGGATCCTACGAGCAGTACTTC. The V call is TRBV24-1, the J call TRBJ2-7, with a possible D match to TRBD2 (6 bases). V was shortened by 7 bases and J by 1 base, with 10 bases between the two germline ends. Germline CDR1 is KGHDR and CDR2 is SFDVKD. This CDR3 is built from 13 residues.

With regard to this clonotype: Since a much larger clone is just one base distant, this may be a read error. The rearrangement links TRBV3-1 to TRBJ2-7; possibly TRBD1 or TRBD2 for D (5 bases each). The CDR3 has 13 residues. Germline CDR1 is LGHDT and CDR2 is YNNKEL (reference sequence). The V gene lost 1 base and the J gene lost 2 bases, with 6 bases spanning the gap. The CDR3 nucleotides read TGTGCCAGCAGCCAAGGGGGGACCTACGAGCAGTACTTC. Translation gives CASSQGGTYEQYF.

This clonotype occurred many times. V usage is TRBV2 and J usage is TRBJ2-3; D gene ambiguous. The CDR3 runs to 15 residues. CDR1 is SNHLY and CDR2 is FYNNEI in the germline V gene. The V end was cut by 3 bases, the J end by 0 bases, with 10 bases between. The CDR3 region has the DNA TGTGCCAGCAGTGAGACAACAGTTAGCACAGATACGCAGTATTTT. This encodes CASSETTVSTDTQYF.

Points on this clonotype: This may be a read error: a much more frequent sequence differs by one nucleotide. This chain joins TRBV3-1 and TRBJ1-1; D uncertain. The CDR3 totals 11 residues. Trimming took off 5 bases at V and 7 bases at J, with 8 bases between the two ends. Per germline, CDR1 LGHDT and CDR2 YNNKEL (reference sequence). The DNA of the CDR3 is TGTGCCAGCAGCTTTGCCGGTGAAGCTTTCTTT. Protein product: CASSFAGEAFF.

As to this clonotype: The junction differs from germline at one of its ends, possibly a read error. This chain joins TRBV19 and TRBJ1-6; TRBD1 might be the D (5 bases). The CDR3 covers 13 residues. CDR1 and CDR2 (germline): LNHDA, SQIVND (reference sequence). This CDR3 reads CASSITGDSSLHF. CDR3 in DNA: TGTGCCAGTAGTATCACGGGGGATTCATCCCTCCACTTT. The full variable domain, its missing parts supplied by reference TRBV19 and TRBJ1-6, is DGGITQSPKYLFRKEGQNVTLSCEQNLNHDAMYWYRQDPGQGLRLIYYSQIVNDFQKGDIAEGYSVSREKKESFPLTVTSAQKNPTAFYLCASSITGDSSLHFGNGTRLTVT.

This rearrangement joins TRBV5-8 to TRBJ2-3, with 13 bases that match TRBD2. The germline CDR1 and CDR2 sequences are SGHTS and YDEGEE. This CDR3 spans 20 amino acids. V lost 0 bases and J lost 2; bases outside the gene matches: 12. CDR3 in DNA: TGTGCCAGCAGCTTGGTGCTACTAGCGGGAGGGCCGGGAACCACAGATACGCAGTATTTT. As protein: CASSLVLLAGGPGTTDTQYF.

The rearrangement joins TRBV18 to TRBJ2-6; D possibly corresponds to TRBD1 (6 bases). The germline V gene encodes CDR1 KGHSH and CDR2 LQKENI. V lost 2 bases to trimming and J lost 4 bases, with 12 bases between them. The CDR3 spans 16 residues. CDR3 region: CASSPVRGTGANVLTF. DNA of the CDR3: TGTGCCAGCTCACCAGTTAGGGGGACGGGGGCCAACGTCCTGACTTTC.

This clonotype was seen ten or more times. The CDR3 sequence is CASSGDTNQPQHF. Written as DNA, the CDR3 is TGTGCCAGCAGTGGGGACACTAATCAGCCCCAGCATTTT. The gene calls are TRBV6-4 and TRBJ1-5, with D possibly matching TRBD1 (6 bases). Trimming cost V 4 bases and J 4 bases, with 8 bases left between them. From germline, CDR1 is MRHNA and CDR2 SNTAGT. CDR3 length: 13 amino acids.